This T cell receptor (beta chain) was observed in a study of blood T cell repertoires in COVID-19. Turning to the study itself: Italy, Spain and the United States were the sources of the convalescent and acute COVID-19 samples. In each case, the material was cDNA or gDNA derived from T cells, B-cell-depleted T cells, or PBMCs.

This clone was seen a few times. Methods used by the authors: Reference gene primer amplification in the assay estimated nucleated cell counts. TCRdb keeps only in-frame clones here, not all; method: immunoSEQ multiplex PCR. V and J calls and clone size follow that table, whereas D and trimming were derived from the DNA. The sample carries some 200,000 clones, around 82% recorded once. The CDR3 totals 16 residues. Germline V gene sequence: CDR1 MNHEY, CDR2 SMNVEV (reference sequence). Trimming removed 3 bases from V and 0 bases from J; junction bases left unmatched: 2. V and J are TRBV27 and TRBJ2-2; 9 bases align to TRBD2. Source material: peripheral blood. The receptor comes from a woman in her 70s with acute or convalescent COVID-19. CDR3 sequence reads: CASSFLAGANTGELFF. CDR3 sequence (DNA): TGTGCCAGCAGTTTTTTAGCGGGGGCGAACACCGGGGAGCTGTTTTTT.